The 18 T cell receptor beta chains presented below share a single source sample, sequenced in a study of post-analysis software for immune sequencing data. Prepared libraries of TCR beta cDNA carried unique molecular identifiers. TCRdb recomputed calls from the PCR reads with MiXCR, one row per CDR3 protein. In the table there are about 810,000 distinct CDR3 sequences, approximately 53% of which are singletons. Antigen specificity for these receptors is unknown. Overall study results and limits: Four or five TRBV segments (TRBV5-6, TRBV5-1 and TRBV20-1 among them) occurred more frequently in patients than in controls.

The material sequenced was blood. These receptors were obtained from a girl under 18 with multiple sclerosis.

The rearrangement uses TRBV5-1 and TRBJ2-5, with TRBD2 matching over 8 bases. The end of the DNA fits TRBJ2-7 better, so the J call may be wrong. This CDR3 is 14 amino acids long. Per germline, CDR1 SGHRS and CDR2 YFSETQ. In nucleotides, the CDR3 is TGCGCCAGCGGGACGGGGGGGGCCGTCTACGAGCAGTACTTC. This codes for CASGTGGAVYEQYF.

This clonotype came up once. The chain employs TRBV7-9 and TRBJ2-3; TRBD2 agrees at 8 bases. The CDR3 contains 19 residues. Germline V gene sequence: CDR1 SEHNR, CDR2 FQNEAQ (reference sequence). V gave up 5 bases and J gave up 4 bases; unmatched junction bases: 20. CDR3 in DNA: TGTGCCAGCAGCCCCTGGGGTAGCGGGATACTCAAATTCGCAGATACGCAGTATTTT. It is translated as CASSPWGSGILKFADTQYF.

The V and J genes are TRBV28 and TRBJ2-1, with no clear D. The germline V and J ends were trimmed by 7 bases and 4 bases, with 5 bases remaining between them. Germline V lookup: CDR1 MDHEN, CDR2 SYDVKM. The length of the CDR3 is 11 residues. CDR3 in amino acids: CASNDYNEQFF. CDR3 nucleotides: TGTGCCAGCAACGATTACAATGAGCAGTTCTTC.

The chain combines TRBV20-1 with TRBJ2-4; possibly TRBD1 or TRBD2 for D (5 bases each). Trimming stripped 6 bases from V and 6 bases from J, with 12 bases between. This CDR3 is built from 12 residues. Germline V gene data show CDR1 as DFQATT and CDR2 as SNEGSKA (reference sequence). This CDR3 is CSARRQGNIQYF. Here the CDR3 DNA reads TGCAGTGCCCGGAGGCAGGGAAACATTCAGTACTTC.

The chain links TRBV7-8 to TRBJ1-4, with 7 bases aligning to TRBD1. CDR1 is SGHVS, CDR2 FQNEAQ, per germline. The J segment lost 6 bases and the V segment lost 8 bases, leaving 9 bases of the junction unmatched. The CDR3 has 14 residues. CDR3 DNA sequence: TGTGCCAGCGGAGGGGCCAGGGGGGATGAAAAACTGTTTTTT. Translated, it gives CASGGARGDEKLFF.

This clonotype turned up a few times. This chain connects TRBV27 to TRBJ2-3, with 13 bases that match TRBD2. Trimming took 5 bases from V and 2 from J; bases not matched to a gene: 7. Germline V gene lookup returns CDR1 MNHEY and CDR2 SMNVEV (reference sequence). The CDR3 has 17 amino acids. CDR3 amino acids: CASSLGTSGAITDTQYF. Here the CDR3 DNA reads TGTGCCAGCAGTCTCGGGACTAGCGGGGCGATCACAGATACGCAGTATTTT.

Comment on this clonotype: The junction departs from germline at one end; a sequencing error may be responsible. V gene TRBV7-2 combines with J gene TRBJ2-5; 10 bases match TRBD2. This CDR3 contains 15 residues. CDR1 is SGHTA and CDR2 is FQGNSA in the germline V gene. The CDR3 sequence is CASSLGLAGREIQYF. CDR3 DNA sequence: TGTGCCAGCAGCTTAGGACTAGCGGGCCGGGAGATCCAGTACTTC.

This chain connects TRBV7-8 to TRBJ2-1, with D maybe TRBD1 (6 bases). V was cut by 1 base and J by 6 bases, with 13 bases left in between. The CDR3 totals 15 residues. CDR1 is SGHVS and CDR2 is FQNEAQ in the germline V gene. CDR3: CASSLGGIRGNEQFF. CDR3 nucleotide sequence: TGTGCCAGCAGCTTAGGGGGTATCAGGGGCAATGAGCAGTTCTTC.

This clonotype has just one count. One end of the junction fails to match germline, which may point to a read error. The chain couples TRBV29-1 to TRBJ1-1; 9 positions agree with TRBD1. Germline assignment: CDR1 SQVTM and CDR2 ANQGSEA. CDR3 length equals 15 residues. CDR3 sequence reads: CSVERTGENNTEAFF. The CDR3 DNA reads TGCAGTGTTGAAAGGACAGGGGAAAATAACACTGAAGCTTTCTTT.

The rearrangement links TRBV20-1 to TRBJ1-2, with D possibly being TRBD1 (5 bases). The ends were cut back, 2 bases at V and 8 bases at J, with 15 bases in the middle. Germline CDR1 DFQATT, CDR2 SNEGSKA (reference sequence). The CDR3 sequence is 13 residues long. The CDR3 region is CSARPRDRGGYTF. The CDR3 DNA reads as TGCAGTGCTAGACCTAGGGATCGGGGCGGCTACACCTTC.

The chain joins TRBV7-3 to TRBJ1-2; D not resolved. CDR3 length: 16 residues. Germline V gene data show CDR1 as SGHTA and CDR2 as FQGTGA. The germline V and J ends were trimmed by 4 bases and 7 bases, with 22 bases remaining between them. The CDR3: CASSSATGQVSSGYTF. The CDR3 coding sequence is TGTGCCAGCAGCTCCGCTACTGGCCAAGTGAGCAGTGGCTACACCTTC.

This CDR3 is CASSLVASGSHNEQFF. CDR3 nucleotides: TGTGCCAGCAGCCTGGTGGCTAGCGGGAGTCACAATGAGCAGTTCTTC. The chain is built from TRBV7-3 and TRBJ2-1; 10 bases map to TRBD2. V gave up 5 bases and J gave up 5 bases; unmatched junction bases: 9. This CDR3 contains 16 residues. Germline V gene data show CDR1 as SGHTA and CDR2 as FQGTGA.

This chain joins TRBV5-1 and TRBJ2-5; unclear D gene. Germline lookup yields CDR1 SGHRS and CDR2 YFSETQ. V was clipped by 1 base and J by 2 bases, with 9 bases between them. The CDR3 runs 14 residues. Here the CDR3 reads CASSLTALQETQYF. CDR3 coding DNA: TGCGCCAGCAGCTTGACAGCGCTACAAGAGACCCAGTACTTC.

This sequence joins TRBV20-1 and TRBJ2-3, with 10 bases fitting TRBD2. This CDR3 comprises 15 residues. With V trimmed by 5 bases and J by 5 bases, 10 bases remained unmatched. Germline V lookup: CDR1 DFQATT, CDR2 SNEGSKA (reference sequence). The CDR3 is CSAEDPPSGRDTQYF. In DNA, the CDR3 is TGCAGTGCTGAAGACCCCCCTAGCGGGAGAGATACGCAGTATTTT.

This chain links TRBV7-9 with TRBJ2-1; D is perhaps TRBD1 or TRBD2 (6 bases each). Trimming cost V 4 bases and J 10 bases, with 20 bases left between them. Looked up from germline, CDR1 is SEHNR and CDR2 is FQNEAQ (reference sequence). The CDR3 contains 15 residues. CDR3 protein: CASSSNRDWGQEQFF. Written as DNA, the CDR3 is TGTGCCAGCAGCTCAAACCGGGACTGGGGGCAGGAGCAGTTCTTC. The full variable domain, with the rest looked up from reference TRBV7-9 and TRBJ2-1, is DTGVSQNPRHKITKRGQNVTFRCDPISEHNRLYWYRQTLGQGPEFLTYFQNEAQLEKSRLLSDRFSAERPKGSFSTLEIQRTEQGDSAMYLCASSSNRDWGQEQFFGPGTRLTVL.

The chain joins TRBV7-6 to TRBJ2-7; 7 nucleotides line up with TRBD1. The J segment lost 4 bases and the V segment lost 4 bases, leaving 10 bases of the junction unmatched. Germline values: CDR1 SGHVS, CDR2 FNYEAQ. The CDR3 has 15 residues. CDR3 DNA sequence: TGTGCCAGCAGCTCATTTCCGGGACAGATGTACGAGCAGTACTTC. Translating it yields CASSSFPGQMYEQYF.

Only a few counts were recorded for this clonotype. The J gene is TRBJ1-2, the V gene TRBV29-1; perhaps TRBD1 as D (6 bases). Trimming took 6 bases from V and 4 from J, leaving 9 bases between them. The CDR3 is 11 residues long. The germline V gene has CDR1 SQVTM and CDR2 ANQGSEA. The CDR3 sequence is CSVPRGYGYTF. The CDR3 nucleotides read TGCAGCGTACCCAGGGGCTATGGCTACACCTTC.

In this sample, this clonotype turned up a few times. The chain uses TRBV5-1 and TRBJ2-7, with 14 positions matching TRBD2. Germline V gene lookup returns CDR1 SGHRS and CDR2 YFSETQ. V dropped 4 bases and J dropped 7; count of bases not matched to a gene: 13. CDR3 length: 17 amino acids. For the CDR3, the DNA is TGCGCCAGCAGCCTCCTCCAAGGACTAGCGGGAGGAGATGAGCAGTACTTC. It specifies CASSLLQGLAGGDEQYF.